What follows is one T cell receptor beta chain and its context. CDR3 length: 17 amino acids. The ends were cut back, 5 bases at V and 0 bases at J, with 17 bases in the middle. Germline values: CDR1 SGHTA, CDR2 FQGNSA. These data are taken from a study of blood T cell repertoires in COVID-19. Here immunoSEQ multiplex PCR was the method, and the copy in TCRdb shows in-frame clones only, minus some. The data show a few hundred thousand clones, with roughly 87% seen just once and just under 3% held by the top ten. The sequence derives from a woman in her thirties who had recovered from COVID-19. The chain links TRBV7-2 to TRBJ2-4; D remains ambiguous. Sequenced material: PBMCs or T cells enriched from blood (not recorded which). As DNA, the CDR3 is TGTGCCAGCAGCCCCTCACCCTTCACGGTAGCCAAAAACATTCAGTACTTC. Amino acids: CASSPSPFTVAKNIQYF.